These 14 T cell receptor beta chains originate from one sample sequenced in a study of T-cell memory formation after mild COVID-19. TCRdb processed the 5' RACE reads anew with MiXCR; each CDR3 protein has one entry. Of about 140,000 distinct CDR3 sequences detected, roughly 15% appear once; the ten largest clones hold roughly an eighth. The sample consisted of PBMCs or a T cell subset sorted from them (not recorded which). Source of these receptors: an adult woman who had mild COVID-19 (a few samples of this study predate the infection). Cell type and time point are not known.

V usage is TRBV4-2 and J usage is TRBJ2-1; no reliable D call. With 0 bases removed from V and 2 bases from J, the gap between germline ends came to 8 bases. Germline V lookup: CDR1 LGHNA, CDR2 YNFKEQ. CDR3 length: 15 amino acids. CDR3 amino acids: CASSQDRATYNEQFF. The CDR3 DNA follows: TGTGCCAGCAGCCAAGATCGGGCTACCTACAATGAGCAGTTCTTC.

This chain uses TRBV6-5 with TRBJ2-7; possible D gene TRBD2, 6 bases. V lost 5 bases and J 0 bases, leaving 11 bases between the germline ends. CDR1 is MNHEY, CDR2 SVGAGI, per germline. The CDR3 sequence is 14 residues long. The CDR3 coding sequence is TGTGCCAGCAGTCTAGCGAGCGTCTCCTACGAGCAGTACTTC. Its translation: CASSLASVSYEQYF.

The chain uses TRBV7-6 and TRBJ2-7; D is perhaps TRBD1 (5 bases). Trimming removed 1 base from V and 4 bases from J, with 8 bases in between. This CDR3 spans 13 amino acids. In germline, CDR1 is SGHVS, CDR2 FNYEAQ. The CDR3 is CASSLGTRYEQYF. CDR3 coding DNA: TGTGCCAGCAGCTTAGGGACAAGATACGAGCAGTACTTC. Full variable domain (outside the CDR3, taken from reference TRBV7-6 and TRBJ2-7): GAGVSQSPRYKVTKRGQDVALRCDPISGHVSLYWYRQALGQGPEFLTYFNYEAQQDKSGLPNDRFSAERPEGSISTLTIQRTEQRDSAMYRCASSLGTRYEQYFGPGTRLTVT.

The chain links TRBV14 to TRBJ2-2; D call uncertain. Germline-derived CDR1 and CDR2 are SGHDN and FVKESK. This CDR3 contains 13 residues. V was trimmed by 1 base and J by 6 bases, leaving 6 bases between them. CDR3 amino acids: CASSQAVSGELFF. The CDR3 DNA sequence: TGTGCCAGCAGCCAAGCTGTGTCCGGGGAGCTGTTTTTT.

This clonotype has only a few counts. The V gene is TRBV5-5, the J gene TRBJ2-7; TRBD2 matches at 9 bases. Germline CDR1 SGHKS, CDR2 YYEKEE (reference sequence). The CDR3 is 16 residues long. V was pared by 4 bases and J by 3 bases, with 11 bases of the junction left unmatched. This CDR3 reads CASSTRGLARSYEQYF. DNA for the CDR3: TGTGCCAGCAGCACCCGAGGACTAGCGCGCAGCTACGAGCAGTACTTC. The full variable domain, its missing parts supplied by reference TRBV5-5 and TRBJ2-7, is DAGVTQSPTHLIKTRGQQVTLRCSPISGHKSVSWYQQVLGQGPQFIFQYYEKEERGRGNFPDRFSARQFPNYSSELNVNALLLGDSALYLCASSTRGLARSYEQYFGPGTRLTVT.

V usage is TRBV14 and J usage is TRBJ2-1; TRBD2 agrees at 7 bases. This CDR3 is 16 amino acids long. From germline, CDR1 is SGHDN and CDR2 FVKESK. V shed 1 base, J shed 7 bases, and the junction held 10 bases outside the gene matches. CDR3 coding DNA: TGTGCCAGCAGCCAAGTTTGGGGGAGGGCGAAGAATGAGCAGTTCTTC. As protein: CASSQVWGRAKNEQFF.

The chain carries TRBV24-1 and TRBJ2-1; D gene unclear. Germline-derived CDR1 and CDR2 are KGHDR and SFDVKD. Trimming removed 6 bases from V and 4 bases from J, with 12 bases in between. The CDR3 length is 14 residues. The CDR3 is CATSPERPYNEQFF. The DNA of the CDR3 is TGTGCCACCAGTCCCGAGAGGCCATACAATGAGCAGTTCTTC.

This clonotype was seen only a few times. The chain employs TRBV5-5 and TRBJ2-7; tentatively, D is TRBD1 (6 bases). Germline V CDR1 and CDR2: SGHKS, YYEKEE (reference sequence). V was trimmed by 1 base and J by 3 bases, leaving 8 bases between them. The CDR3 covers 13 residues. Here the CDR3 reads CASSLQQGYEQYF. The CDR3 DNA reads TGTGCCAGCAGCTTGCAACAGGGCTACGAGCAGTACTTC.

This chain joins TRBV12-2 and TRBJ1-3; TRBD1 is taken as the D call from the table, unchecked against the DNA. TRBV12-2 is shown as a pseudogene. The CDR3 is 19 amino acids. CDR3 amino acids: CASRFHPRGAGDWGNTIYF. Written as DNA, the CDR3 is TGTGCAAGTCGCTTTCATCCTAGGGGGGCAGGCGACTGGGGAAACACCATATATTTT.

This chain links TRBV25-1 with TRBJ2-5, with TRBD2 matching over 12 bases. The germline V gene has CDR1 MGHDK and CDR2 SYGVNS. Trimming removed 4 bases from V and 3 bases from J; junction bases left unmatched: 6. CDR3 length: 16 amino acids. CDR3: CASSGRLAGVEETQYF. In nucleotides, the CDR3 is TGTGCCAGCAGTGGGAGACTAGCGGGAGTTGAAGAGACCCAGTACTTC.

The chain has TRBV30 and TRBJ1-1; weak D call: TRBD1 (5 bases). Trimming removed 2 bases at V and 0 bases at J, with 10 bases between. Germline loops: CDR1 GTSNPN, CDR2 SVGIG (reference sequence). The CDR3 runs to 14 residues. Written as DNA, the CDR3 is TGTGCCTGGAGTCATCGGGGGTTGAACACTGAAGCTTTCTTT. This codes for CAWSHRGLNTEAFF.

The chain couples TRBV2 to TRBJ2-1, with 8 nucleotides matching TRBD2. V gave up 6 bases and J gave up 9 bases; unmatched junction bases: 10. This CDR3 is 14 amino acids long. Germline V gene lookup returns CDR1 SNHLY and CDR2 FYNNEI. The CDR3 is CASSSGGGNGEQFF. DNA of the CDR3: TGTGCCAGCAGCAGCGGGGGAGGCAACGGTGAGCAGTTCTTC.

J is TRBJ2-3 and V is TRBV9; 11 positions agree with TRBD2. CDR3 size: 16 residues. The J segment lost 6 bases and the V segment lost 3 bases, leaving 9 bases of the junction unmatched. Germline loops: CDR1 SGDLS, CDR2 YYNGEE. This CDR3 reads CASSASGGSSGDTQYF. Written as DNA, the CDR3 is TGTGCCAGCAGCGCTAGCGGGGGGTCCTCAGGGGATACGCAGTATTTT. The whole variable domain, filled in from reference TRBV9 and TRBJ2-3, reads DSGVTQTPKHLITATGQRVTLRCSPRSGDLSVYWYQQSLDQGLQFLIQYYNGEERAKGNILERFSAQQFPDLHSELNLSSLELGDSALYFCASSASGGSSGDTQYFGPGTRLTVL.

This chain uses TRBV2 with TRBJ1-6; no clear D. CDR1 and CDR2 (germline): SNHLY, FYNNEI. The length of the CDR3 is 13 residues. The V end lost 4 bases, the J end lost 7 bases, and 8 bases lay between the germline ends. The CDR3 here is CASSGSGNSPLHF. CDR3 nucleotides: TGTGCCAGCAGTGGTAGTGGGAATTCACCCCTCCACTTT.